Presented here are 14 T cell receptor beta chains from one specimen sequenced in a study of cytotoxic CD8 clonotypes in ibrutinib-treated CLL. Data came from immunoSEQ multiplex PCR; TCRdb stores just in-frame clones and leaves some out. The table has approximately 13,000 clones, more than 60% seen once; the top ten hold approximately 5.5%. The sample was PBMCs, taken before ibrutinib treatment. The receptors stem from a human donor with chronic lymphocytic leukemia.

This clone was counted only a few times. The CDR3, as DNA: TGTGCCAGCAGCACCCCTCGGGCACAGGGCCCCGAGCAGTACTTC. Its translation is CASSTPRAQGPEQYF. This rearrangement joins TRBV7-9 to TRBJ2-7; D possibly corresponds to TRBD1 (6 bases). V was shortened by 5 bases and J by 6 bases, with 20 bases between the two germline ends. The CDR3 runs to 15 residues. Germline V CDR1 and CDR2: SEHNR, FQNEAQ (reference sequence).

This chain uses TRBV7-2 with TRBJ2-3; no reliable D call. Germline V gives CDR1 SGHTA, CDR2 FQGNSA. The CDR3 has 14 residues. The V and J ends lost 2 bases and 6 bases respectively, with 12 bases between them. The CDR3: CASSLPPRRDTQYF. CDR3 bases: TGTGCCAGCAGCTTACCCCCCCGTCGGGATACGCAGTATTTT.

V usage is TRBV4-2 and J usage is TRBJ1-1; 8 bases are a match to TRBD1. The CDR3 is 13 residues long. Germline V gives CDR1 LGHNA, CDR2 YNFKEQ. Trimming at V came to 4 bases and at J to 4 bases, leaving 2 bases not matched to a gene. CDR3 sequence (DNA): TGTGCCAGCAGCCGGACAGGGAGCACTGAAGCTTTCTTT. Translated: CASSRTGSTEAFF.

The chain carries TRBV5-5 and TRBJ2-2; 9 bases are a match to TRBD2. V dropped 4 bases and J dropped 6; count of bases not matched to a gene: 7. CDR1 and CDR2 from the germline V gene are SGHKS and YYEKEE (reference sequence). CDR3 length: 15 residues. The CDR3 protein is CASSRGLATAGELFF. CDR3 coding DNA: TGTGCCAGCAGCCGAGGACTAGCGACCGCCGGGGAGCTGTTTTTT.

The V and J genes are TRBV28 and TRBJ2-1, with unresolved D. The ends were cut back, 2 bases at V and 3 bases at J, with 2 bases in the middle. Germline assignment: CDR1 MDHEN and CDR2 SYDVKM. This CDR3 has 12 amino acids. Written as DNA, the CDR3 is TGTGCCAGCAGTTTAGGCTACAATGAGCAGTTCTTC. It yields the protein CASSLGYNEQFF.

This clone was found once. The V gene is TRBV18, the J gene TRBJ2-5; D remains ambiguous. V was cut by 2 bases and J by 5 bases, with 12 bases left in between. The germline V gene encodes CDR1 KGHSH and CDR2 LQKENI. The CDR3 length is 14 residues. The CDR3 DNA is TGTGCCAGCTCACCAAGGGATGGGGATGAGACCCAGTACTTC. Translating gives CASSPRDGDETQYF.

This sequence joins TRBV6-4 and TRBJ2-2, with TRBD2 as a possible D gene (5 bases). The V gene lost 4 bases and the J gene lost 1 base, with 7 bases spanning the gap. The CDR3 is 14 residues long. Per germline, CDR1 MRHNA and CDR2 SNTAGT. The CDR3 nucleotides read TGTGCCAGCAGTGCGGGAAGGAACACCGGGGAGCTGTTTTTT. It translates to CASSAGRNTGELFF.

The rearrangement uses TRBV2 and TRBJ2-7; TRBD2 matches 13 bases. CDR3 length: 13 amino acids. CDR1 SNHLY and CDR2 FYNNEI come from the germline V gene. Trimming removed 10 bases from V and 6 bases from J; junction bases left unmatched: 6. The CDR3 region has the DNA TGTGCCACGGGACTAGCGGGAAGGCTCGAGCAGTACTTC. This translates into CATGLAGRLEQYF.

This chain uses TRBV6-5 with TRBJ2-1; no clear D gene. Trimming removed 0 bases at V and 12 bases at J, with 15 bases between. The germline V gene encodes CDR1 MNHEY and CDR2 SVGAGI. The CDR3 sequence is 14 residues long. CDR3 bases: TGTGCCAGCAGTTACTCGAACCCCGGGCTCGGGCAGTTCTTC. Amino acid sequence: CASSYSNPGLGQFF.

The chain recombines TRBV10-2 with TRBJ2-1, with 8 positions matching TRBD2. Germline loops: CDR1 WSHSY, CDR2 SAAADI. There are 16 residues in the CDR3. The V segment lost 7 bases and the J segment 0 bases; nucleotides outside the gene matches: 8. Here the CDR3 reads CASTGVAGPSYNEQFF. CDR3 bases: TGCGCCAGCACGGGGGTAGCGGGACCCTCCTACAATGAGCAGTTCTTC.

This chain joins TRBV10-3 and TRBJ2-2; TRBD1 agrees at 7 bases. With 8 bases clipped from V and 6 bases from J, the junction kept 6 bases outside the gene matches. The CDR3 runs to 13 residues. Per the germline V gene, CDR1 is ENHRY and CDR2 is SYGVKD. CDR3 DNA sequence: TGTGCCATCTCAGGGGGAAGGGCCGGGGAGCTGTTTTTT. It translates to CAISGGRAGELFF.

V and J are TRBV2 and TRBJ1-4; 8 bases line up with TRBD1. Trimming at V came to 6 bases and at J to 10 bases, leaving 19 bases not matched to a gene. The CDR3 extends over 17 amino acids. The germline V gene encodes CDR1 SNHLY and CDR2 FYNNEI. CDR3 DNA: TGTGCCAGCAGCCCCGTGAGACAGGGGATCCATGGGGTAAAACTGTTTTTT. As protein: CASSPVRQGIHGVKLFF.

The chain links TRBV4-3 to TRBJ1-2, with 10 bases that match TRBD1. The germline gives CDR1 LGHNA, CDR2 YSLEER. The ends lost 1 base at V and 5 bases at J; junction bases unmatched: 4. CDR3 length equals 15 residues. The CDR3 DNA reads as TGCGCCAGCAGCCAAGCGGGACAGGGGACTTATGGCTACACCTTC. This gives the protein CASSQAGQGTYGYTF.

This chain connects TRBV5-6 to TRBJ1-4; D unresolved. The length of the CDR3 is 15 residues. Germline values: CDR1 SGHDT, CDR2 YYEEEE. Trimming stripped 3 bases from V and 6 bases from J, with 15 bases between. CDR3 bases: TGTGCCAGCAGCTCCCGGGCCTCATGGGATGAAAAACTGTTTTTT. Its translation is CASSSRASWDEKLFF.